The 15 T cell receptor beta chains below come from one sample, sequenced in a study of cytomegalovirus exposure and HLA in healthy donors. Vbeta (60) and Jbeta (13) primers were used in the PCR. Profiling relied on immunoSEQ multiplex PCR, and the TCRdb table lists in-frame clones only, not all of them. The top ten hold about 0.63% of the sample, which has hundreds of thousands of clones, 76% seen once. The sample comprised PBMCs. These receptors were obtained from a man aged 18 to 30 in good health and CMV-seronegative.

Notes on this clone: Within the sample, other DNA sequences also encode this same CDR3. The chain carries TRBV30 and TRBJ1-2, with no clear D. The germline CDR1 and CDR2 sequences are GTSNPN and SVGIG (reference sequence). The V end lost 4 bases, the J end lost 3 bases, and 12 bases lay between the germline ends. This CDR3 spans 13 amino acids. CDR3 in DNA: TGTGCCTGGAAGGGCAGCGGATACTATGGCTACACCTTC. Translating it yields CAWKGSGYYGYTF.

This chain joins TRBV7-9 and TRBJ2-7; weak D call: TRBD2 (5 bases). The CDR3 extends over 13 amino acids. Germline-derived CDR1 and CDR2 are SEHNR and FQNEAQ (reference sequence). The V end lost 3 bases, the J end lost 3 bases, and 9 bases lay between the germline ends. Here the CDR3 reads CASSFAGLYEQYF. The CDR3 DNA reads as TGTGCCAGCAGCTTTGCAGGACTCTACGAGCAGTACTTC.

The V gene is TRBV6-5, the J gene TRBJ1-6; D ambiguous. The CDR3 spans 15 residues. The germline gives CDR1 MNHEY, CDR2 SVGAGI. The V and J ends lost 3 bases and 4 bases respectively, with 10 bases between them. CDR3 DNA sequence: TGTGCCAGCAGTTATCAGGCTGGATATAATTCACCCCTCCACTTT. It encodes CASSYQAGYNSPLHF.

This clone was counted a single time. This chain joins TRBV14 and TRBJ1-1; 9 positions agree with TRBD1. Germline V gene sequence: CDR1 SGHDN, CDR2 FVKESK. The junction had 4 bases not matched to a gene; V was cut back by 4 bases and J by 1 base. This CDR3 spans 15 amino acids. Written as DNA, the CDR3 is TGTGCCAGCAGCCGGACAGGGGCTACGAACACTGAAGCTTTCTTT. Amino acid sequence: CASSRTGATNTEAFF.

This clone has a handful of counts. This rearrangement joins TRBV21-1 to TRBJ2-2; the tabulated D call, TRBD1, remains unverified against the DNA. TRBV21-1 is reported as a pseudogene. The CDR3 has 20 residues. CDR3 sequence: CASSIFKVRRDILGTGELFF. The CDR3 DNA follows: TGTGCCAGCAGCATTTTTAAAGTCCGCCGGGACATCCTAGGTACCGGGGAGCTGTTTTTT.

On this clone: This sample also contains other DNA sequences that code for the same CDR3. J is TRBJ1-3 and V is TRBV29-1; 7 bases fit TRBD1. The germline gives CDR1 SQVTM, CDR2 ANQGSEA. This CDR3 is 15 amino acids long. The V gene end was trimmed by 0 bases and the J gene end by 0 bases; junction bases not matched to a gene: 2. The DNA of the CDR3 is TGCAGCGTTGAAGACACAGGGGTCTCTGGAAACACCATATATTTT. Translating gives CSVEDTGVSGNTIYF.

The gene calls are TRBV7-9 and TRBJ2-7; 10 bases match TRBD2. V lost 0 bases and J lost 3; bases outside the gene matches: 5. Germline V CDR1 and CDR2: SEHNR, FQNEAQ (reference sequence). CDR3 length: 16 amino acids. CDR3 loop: CASSLAWASGSYEQYF. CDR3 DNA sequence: TGTGCCAGCAGCTTAGCGTGGGCTAGCGGGAGCTACGAGCAGTACTTC.

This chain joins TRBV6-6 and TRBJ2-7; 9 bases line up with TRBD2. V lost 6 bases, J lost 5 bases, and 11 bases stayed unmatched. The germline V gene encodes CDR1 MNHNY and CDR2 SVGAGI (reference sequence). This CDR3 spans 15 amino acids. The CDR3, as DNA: TGTGCCAGCAGAGGGTTTAGCGGGAGATACGACGAGCAGTACTTC. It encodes CASRGFSGRYDEQYF.

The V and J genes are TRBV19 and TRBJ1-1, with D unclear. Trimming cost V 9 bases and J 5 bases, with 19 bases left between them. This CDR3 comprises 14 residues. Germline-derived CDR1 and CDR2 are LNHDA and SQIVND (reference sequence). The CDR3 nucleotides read TGTGCCAGCATGGCGGGCAGGCGAGAGACTGAAGCTTTCTTT. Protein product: CASMAGRRETEAFF.

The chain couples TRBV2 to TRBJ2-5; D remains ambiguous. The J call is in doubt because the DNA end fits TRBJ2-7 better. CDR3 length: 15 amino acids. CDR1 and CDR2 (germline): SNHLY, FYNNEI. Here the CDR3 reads CASSVPTTSHYEQYF. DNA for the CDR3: TGTGCCAGCAGTGTCCCGACCACCTCTCACTACGAGCAGTACTTC.

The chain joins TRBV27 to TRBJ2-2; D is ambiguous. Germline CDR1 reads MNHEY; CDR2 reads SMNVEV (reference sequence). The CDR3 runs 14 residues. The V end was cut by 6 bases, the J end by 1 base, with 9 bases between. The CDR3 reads CASSLYRNTGELFF. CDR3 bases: TGTGCCAGCAGCCTCTATCGGAACACCGGGGAGCTGTTTTTT.

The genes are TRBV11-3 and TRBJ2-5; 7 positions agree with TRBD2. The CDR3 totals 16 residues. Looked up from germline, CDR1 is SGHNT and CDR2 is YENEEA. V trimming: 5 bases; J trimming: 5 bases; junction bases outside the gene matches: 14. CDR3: CASSPGAGNVRETQYF. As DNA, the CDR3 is TGTGCCAGCAGCCCTGGAGCGGGAAATGTTAGGGAGACCCAGTACTTC.

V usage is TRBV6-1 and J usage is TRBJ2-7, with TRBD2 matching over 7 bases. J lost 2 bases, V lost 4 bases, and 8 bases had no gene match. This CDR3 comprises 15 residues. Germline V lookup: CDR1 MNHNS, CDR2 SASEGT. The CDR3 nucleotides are TGTGCCAGCAGTGTAAGGCTAGCGGAAACCTACGAGCAGTACTTC. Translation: CASSVRLAETYEQYF.

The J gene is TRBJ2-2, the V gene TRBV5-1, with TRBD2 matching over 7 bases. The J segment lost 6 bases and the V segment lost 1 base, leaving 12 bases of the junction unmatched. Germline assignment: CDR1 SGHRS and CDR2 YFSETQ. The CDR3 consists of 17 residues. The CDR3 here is CASSLSGVIRGPGELFF. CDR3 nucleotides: TGCGCCAGCAGCTTGAGCGGGGTCATCCGGGGACCCGGGGAGCTGTTTTTT.

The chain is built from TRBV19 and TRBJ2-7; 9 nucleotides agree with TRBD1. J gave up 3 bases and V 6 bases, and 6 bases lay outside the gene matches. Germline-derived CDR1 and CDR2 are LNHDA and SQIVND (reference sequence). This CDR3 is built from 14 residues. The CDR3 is CASRPGTGNYEQYF. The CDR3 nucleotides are TGTGCCAGTAGACCGGGGACAGGGAACTACGAGCAGTACTTC.